Listed below are T cell receptor beta chains from one sample, sequenced in a study of cytomegalovirus exposure and HLA in healthy donors. Sequencing was performed with immunoSEQ multiplex PCR; in TCRdb, only in-frame clones are kept and a portion is missing. The sample records 110,000 to 150,000 clones, around 80% being singletons. The sequencing sample was made of PBMCs. The receptors derive from a female donor in good health and CMV-seronegative. Each CDR3 is given with its conserved first and last residue. The D gene is left open where the match is weak. Only part of the rows carry a size: once, few, many, or a class if the clone is expanded.

size: NA
D: TRBD2
V: TRBV30
J: TRBJ2-1
CDR3: CAWSVLSGSQEQFF

size: NA
D: TRBD1
V: TRBV10-2
J: TRBJ1-5
CDR3: CASSEQGGNQPQHF

size: NA
D: TRBD1
V: TRBV28
J: TRBJ1-4
CDR3: CASSPRQGAGEKLFF

size: NA
D: NA
V: TRBV19
J: TRBJ1-4
CDR3: CASSRRGATNEKLFF

size: NA
D: NA
V: TRBV28
J: TRBJ1-5
CDR3: CASSSNPRPGGNQPQHF

size: once
D: TRBD1
V: TRBV6-5
J: TRBJ1-2
CDR3: CASSYGQGAMGYTF

size: NA
D: TRBD2
V: TRBV29-1
J: TRBJ2-3
CDR3: CSGKREGRTDTQYF

size: NA
D: NA
V: TRBV15
J: TRBJ1-5
CDR3: CATSRAKTWQPQHF

size: NA
D: NA
V: TRBV20-1
J: TRBJ2-7
CDR3: CSAYREGEQYF

size: NA
D: TRBD1
V: TRBV6-1
J: TRBJ1-1
CDR3: CASTIGGRVHSEAFF

size: NA
D: NA
V: TRBV27
J: TRBJ1-2
CDR3: CASSLQGSYGYTF

size: NA
D: NA
V: TRBV30
J: TRBJ2-2
CDR3: CAWTHGESPYTGELFF